The 7 T cell receptor beta chains below come from one sample, sequenced in a study of CD8 T cells in Susac syndrome. After extraction with the RNeasy kit, roughly 0.5 to 1 ug of the RNA was reverse transcribed using random hexamers. TCRdb passed the immunoSEQ multiplex PCR reads through MiXCR, listing each CDR3 protein once. The profile shows 140,000 to 150,000 distinct CDR3 sequences, roughly 95% of them singletons. The sample comprised CD4+ T cells from PBMCs. Receptors originate from a human donor with Susac syndrome.

The CDR3 reads CASSYPPRVGGSTDTQYF. Written as DNA, the CDR3 is TGTGCCAGCAGTTACCCTCCTAGGGTGGGAGGTAGCACAGATACGCAGTATTTT. This sequence joins TRBV6-5 and TRBJ2-3, with D possibly TRBD2 on 6 matching bases. The V end was cut by 2 bases, the J end by 0 bases, with 18 bases between. The CDR3 is 18 amino acids. The germline gives CDR1 MNHEY, CDR2 SVGAGI.

The J gene is TRBJ2-1, the V gene TRBV24-1, with 7 bases identical to TRBD2. CDR1 is KGHDR, CDR2 SFDVKD, per germline. CDR3 length: 14 amino acids. V shed 4 bases and J 7 bases; nucleotides not matched to a gene: 6. CDR3 nucleotide sequence: TGTGCCACCAGTGACTACCGGGACTATAATGAGCAGTTCTTC. It is translated as CATSDYRDYNEQFF.

The rearrangement uses TRBV5-1 and TRBJ2-3; 12 bases align to TRBD2. Germline V gene data show CDR1 as SGHRS and CDR2 as YFSETQ. The CDR3 runs to 16 residues. Losses at the gene ends were 2 bases for V and 8 bases for J; bases not matched to a gene: 9. CDR3 bases: TGCGCCAGCAGCTTACTACTAGCGGGAGGACTGGTTACGCAGTATTTT. Its translation is CASSLLLAGGLVTQYF.

The CDR3 DNA reads as TGTGCCAGCAGCCAAGACTCCAGGGATCTCTACGAGCAGTACTTC. It specifies CASSQDSRDLYEQYF. The chain uses TRBV3-1 and TRBJ2-7; D is perhaps TRBD1 (5 bases). This CDR3 is 15 amino acids long. Trimming removed 0 bases from V and 3 bases from J, with 12 bases in between. Germline-derived CDR1 and CDR2 are LGHDT and YNNKEL (reference sequence).

The chain links TRBV5-1 to TRBJ2-1; D not resolved. V was trimmed by 4 bases and J by 8 bases, leaving 19 bases between them. CDR3 length: 15 amino acids. The germline gives CDR1 SGHRS, CDR2 YFSETQ. As DNA, the CDR3 is TGCGCCAGCAGCCTAATAGCAGCGAAGGCGGATGAGCAGTTCTTC. Encoded protein: CASSLIAAKADEQFF.

The V gene is TRBV6-4, the J gene TRBJ2-1; 10 nucleotides line up with TRBD1. V lost 7 bases to trimming and J lost 10 bases; unmatched junction nucleotides: 16. The CDR3 loop spans 16 amino acids. Looked up from germline, CDR1 is MRHNA and CDR2 is SNTAGT. The CDR3 DNA reads TGTGCCAGCAAGGGAACCGGGACAGGGGAATGGGGAGAGCAGTTCTTC. It encodes CASKGTGTGEWGEQFF.

The CDR3 DNA reads TGTGCCAGCAGCCTCCAGGGCTCTAGCACAGATACGCAGTATTTT. Amino acid sequence: CASSLQGSSTDTQYF. This sequence joins TRBV9 and TRBJ2-3; TRBD1 might be the D (5 bases). CDR3 length: 15 amino acids. V shed 4 bases and J shed 0 bases, with 12 bases lying between them. CDR1 and CDR2 (germline): SGDLS, YYNGEE.